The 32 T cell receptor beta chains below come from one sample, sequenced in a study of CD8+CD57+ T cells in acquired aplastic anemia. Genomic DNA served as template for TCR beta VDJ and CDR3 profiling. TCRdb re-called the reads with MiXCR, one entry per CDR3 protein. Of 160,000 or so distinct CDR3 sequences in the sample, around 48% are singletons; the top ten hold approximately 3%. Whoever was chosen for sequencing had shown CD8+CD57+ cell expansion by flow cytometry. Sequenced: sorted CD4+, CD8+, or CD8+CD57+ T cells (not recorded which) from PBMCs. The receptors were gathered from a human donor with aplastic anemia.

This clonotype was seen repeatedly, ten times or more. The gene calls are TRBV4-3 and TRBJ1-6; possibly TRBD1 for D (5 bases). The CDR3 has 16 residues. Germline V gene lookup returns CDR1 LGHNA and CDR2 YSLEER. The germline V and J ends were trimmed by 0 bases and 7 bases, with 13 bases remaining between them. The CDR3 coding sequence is TGCGCCAGCAGCCAAGAGCCCCAGAGGGACAATTCACCCCTCCACTTT. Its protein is CASSQEPQRDNSPLHF.

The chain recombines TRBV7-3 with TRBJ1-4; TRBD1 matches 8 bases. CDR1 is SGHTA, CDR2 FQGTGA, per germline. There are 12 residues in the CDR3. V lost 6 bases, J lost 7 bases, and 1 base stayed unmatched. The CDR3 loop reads CASRDRGEKLFF. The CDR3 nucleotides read TGTGCCAGCAGAGACAGGGGTGAAAAACTGTTTTTT.

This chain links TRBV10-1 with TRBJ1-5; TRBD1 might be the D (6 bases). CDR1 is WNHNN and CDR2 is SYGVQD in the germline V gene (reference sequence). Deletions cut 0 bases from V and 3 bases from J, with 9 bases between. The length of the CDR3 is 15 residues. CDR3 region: CASSESGGPNQPQHF. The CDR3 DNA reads TGCGCCAGCAGTGAGTCGGGGGGGCCCAATCAGCCCCAGCATTTT.

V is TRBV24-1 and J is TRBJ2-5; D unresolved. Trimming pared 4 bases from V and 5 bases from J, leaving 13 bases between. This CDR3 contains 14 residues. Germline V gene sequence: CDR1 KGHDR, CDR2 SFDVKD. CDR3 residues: CATSDSHKEETQYF. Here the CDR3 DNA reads TGTGCCACCAGTGACTCACACAAGGAGGAGACCCAGTACTTC.

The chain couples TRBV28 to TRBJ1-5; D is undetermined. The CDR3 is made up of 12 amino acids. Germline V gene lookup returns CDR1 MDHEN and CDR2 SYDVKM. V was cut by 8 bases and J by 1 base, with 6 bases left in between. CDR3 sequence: CASGISNQPQHF. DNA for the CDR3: TGTGCCAGCGGTATAAGCAATCAGCCCCAGCATTTT.

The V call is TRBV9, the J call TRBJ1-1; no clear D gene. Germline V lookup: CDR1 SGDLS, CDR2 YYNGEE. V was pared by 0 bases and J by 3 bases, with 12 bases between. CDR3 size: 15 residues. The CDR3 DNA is TGTGCCAGCAGCGTAGGAGGTAGTGTGGACACTGAAGCTTTCTTT. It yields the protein CASSVGGSVDTEAFF.

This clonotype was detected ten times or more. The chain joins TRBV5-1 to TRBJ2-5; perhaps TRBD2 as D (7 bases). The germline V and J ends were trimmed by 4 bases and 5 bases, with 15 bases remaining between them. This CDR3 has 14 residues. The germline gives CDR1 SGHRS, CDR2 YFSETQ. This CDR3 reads CASSPGGPGETQYF. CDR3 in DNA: TGCGCCAGCAGCCCGGGGGGCCCAGGGGAGACCCAGTACTTC.

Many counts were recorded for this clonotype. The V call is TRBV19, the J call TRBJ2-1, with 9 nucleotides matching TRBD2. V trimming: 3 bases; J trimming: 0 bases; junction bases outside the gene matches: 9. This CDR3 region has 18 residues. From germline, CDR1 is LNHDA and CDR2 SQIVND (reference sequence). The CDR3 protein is CASSISSGTPSSYNEQFF. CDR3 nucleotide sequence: TGTGCCAGTAGTATCTCTAGCGGGACCCCGAGCTCCTACAATGAGCAGTTCTTC.

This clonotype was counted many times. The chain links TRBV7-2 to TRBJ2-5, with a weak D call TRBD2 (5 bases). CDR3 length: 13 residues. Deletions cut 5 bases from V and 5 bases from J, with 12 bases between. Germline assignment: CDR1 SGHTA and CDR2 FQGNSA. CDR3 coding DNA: TGTGCCAGCAGCCTTGACTGGAGGGAGACCCAGTACTTC. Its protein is CASSLDWRETQYF.

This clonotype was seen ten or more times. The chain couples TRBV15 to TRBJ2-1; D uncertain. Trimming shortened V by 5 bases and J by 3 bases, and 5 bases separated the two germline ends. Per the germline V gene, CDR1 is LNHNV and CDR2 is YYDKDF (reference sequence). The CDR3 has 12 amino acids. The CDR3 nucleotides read TGTGCCACCAGCTCCGGCTACAATGAGCAGTTCTTC. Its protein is CATSSGYNEQFF.

This chain's CDR3 is CASRMSSENSPLHF. The CDR3 region has the DNA TGTGCCAGCAGGATGAGCAGCGAGAATTCACCCCTCCACTTT. The rearrangement links TRBV2 to TRBJ1-6; D gene unclear. Germline V lookup: CDR1 SNHLY, CDR2 FYNNEI. This CDR3 has 14 amino acids. Deletions cut 6 bases from V and 7 bases from J, with 13 bases between.

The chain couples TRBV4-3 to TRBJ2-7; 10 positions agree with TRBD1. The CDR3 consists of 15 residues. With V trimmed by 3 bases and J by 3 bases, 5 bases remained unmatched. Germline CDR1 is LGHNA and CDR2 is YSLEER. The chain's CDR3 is CASSQGGDRGYEQYF. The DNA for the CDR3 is TGCGCCAGCAGCCAGGGCGGGGACAGGGGCTACGAGCAGTACTTC.

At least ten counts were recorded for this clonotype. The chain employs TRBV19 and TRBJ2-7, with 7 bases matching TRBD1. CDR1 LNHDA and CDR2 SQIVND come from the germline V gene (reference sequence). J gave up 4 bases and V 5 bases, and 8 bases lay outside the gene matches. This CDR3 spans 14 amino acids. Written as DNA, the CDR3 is TGTGCCAGTAGTCCCGACAGGGTGAAGTACGAGCAGTACTTC. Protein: CASSPDRVKYEQYF.

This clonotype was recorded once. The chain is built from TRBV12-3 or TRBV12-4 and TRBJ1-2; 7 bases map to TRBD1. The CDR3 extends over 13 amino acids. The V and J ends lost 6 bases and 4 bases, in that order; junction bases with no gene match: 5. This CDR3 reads CASSPQGVYGYTF. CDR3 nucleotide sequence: TGTGCCAGCAGCCCCCAGGGGGTCTATGGCTACACCTTC.

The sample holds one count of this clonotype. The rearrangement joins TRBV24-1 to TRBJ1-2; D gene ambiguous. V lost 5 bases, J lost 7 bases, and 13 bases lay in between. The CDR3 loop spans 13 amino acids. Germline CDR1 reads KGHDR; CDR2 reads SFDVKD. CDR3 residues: CATSGWQECGYTF. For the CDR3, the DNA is TGTGCCACCAGTGGTTGGCAGGAGTGTGGCTACACCTTC.

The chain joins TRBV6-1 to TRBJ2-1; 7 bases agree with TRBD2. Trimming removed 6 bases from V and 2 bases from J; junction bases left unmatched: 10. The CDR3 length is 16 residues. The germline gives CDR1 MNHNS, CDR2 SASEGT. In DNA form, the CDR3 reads TGTGCCAGCAGCCCCAAATGGGGAGGGCCCTACAATGAGCAGTTCTTC. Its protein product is CASSPKWGGPYNEQFF.

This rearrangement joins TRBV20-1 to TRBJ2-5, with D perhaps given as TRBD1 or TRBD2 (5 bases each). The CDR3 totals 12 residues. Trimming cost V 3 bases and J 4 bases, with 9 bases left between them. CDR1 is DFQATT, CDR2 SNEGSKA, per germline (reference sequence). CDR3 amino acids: CSASSGAETQYF. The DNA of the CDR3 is TGCAGTGCTAGTTCCGGGGCAGAGACCCAGTACTTC.

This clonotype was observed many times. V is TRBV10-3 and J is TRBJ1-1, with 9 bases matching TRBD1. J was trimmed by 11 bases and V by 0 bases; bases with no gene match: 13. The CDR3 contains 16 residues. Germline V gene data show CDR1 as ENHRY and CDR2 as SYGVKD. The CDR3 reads CAISESLTDRGVGAFF. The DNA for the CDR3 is TGTGCCATCAGTGAGTCATTAACTGACAGGGGGGTAGGGGCTTTCTTT.

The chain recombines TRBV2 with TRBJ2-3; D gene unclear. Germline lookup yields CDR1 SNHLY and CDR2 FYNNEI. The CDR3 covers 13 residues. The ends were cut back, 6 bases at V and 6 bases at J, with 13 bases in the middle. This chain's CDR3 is CASRLDSPDTQYF. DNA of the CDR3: TGTGCCAGCAGACTTGACTCTCCTGATACGCAGTATTTT.

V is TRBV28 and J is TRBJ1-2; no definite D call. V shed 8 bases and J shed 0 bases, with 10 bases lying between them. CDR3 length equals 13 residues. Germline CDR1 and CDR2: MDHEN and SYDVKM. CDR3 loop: CASGTAANYGYTF. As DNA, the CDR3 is TGTGCCAGCGGAACAGCTGCTAACTATGGCTACACCTTC.

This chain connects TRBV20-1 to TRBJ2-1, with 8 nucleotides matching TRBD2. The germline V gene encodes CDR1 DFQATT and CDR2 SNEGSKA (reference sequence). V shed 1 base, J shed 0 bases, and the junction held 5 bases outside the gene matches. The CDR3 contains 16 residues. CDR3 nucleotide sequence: TGCAGTGCTAGAGGGCGGGAGGCTTCCTCCTACAATGAGCAGTTCTTC. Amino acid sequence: CSARGREASSYNEQFF.

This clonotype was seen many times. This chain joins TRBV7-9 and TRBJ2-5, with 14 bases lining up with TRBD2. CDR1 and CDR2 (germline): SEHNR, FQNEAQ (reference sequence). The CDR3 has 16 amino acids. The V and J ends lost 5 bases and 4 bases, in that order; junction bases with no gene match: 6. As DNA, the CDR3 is TGTGCCAGCAGCCCCAGACTAGCGGGAGGGTTAGAGACCCAGTACTTC. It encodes CASSPRLAGGLETQYF.

CDR3 region: CATSRGTLTDTQYF. As DNA, the CDR3 is TGTGCCACCAGCAGAGGAACACTCACAGATACGCAGTATTTT. The rearrangement joins TRBV15 to TRBJ2-3, with D unresolved. This CDR3 has 14 residues. Trimming cost V 1 base and J 2 bases, with 7 bases left between them. CDR1 is LNHNV and CDR2 is YYDKDF in the germline V gene (reference sequence).

This chain's CDR3 is CSSFGPGDEQYF. CDR3 coding DNA: TGCAGCTCATTCGGTCCGGGGGACGAGCAGTACTTC. This rearrangement joins TRBV29-1 to TRBJ2-7; TRBD2 might be the D (6 bases). Germline values: CDR1 SQVTM, CDR2 ANQGSEA. With 8 bases removed from V and 5 bases from J, the gap between germline ends came to 16 bases. This CDR3 spans 12 amino acids.

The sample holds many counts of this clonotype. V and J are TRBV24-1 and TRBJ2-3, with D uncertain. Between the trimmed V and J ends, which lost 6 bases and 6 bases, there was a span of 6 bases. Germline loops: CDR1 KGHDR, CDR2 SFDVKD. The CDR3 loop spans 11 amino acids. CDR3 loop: CATSRADTQYF. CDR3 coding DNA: TGTGCCACCAGTAGAGCGGATACGCAGTATTTT.

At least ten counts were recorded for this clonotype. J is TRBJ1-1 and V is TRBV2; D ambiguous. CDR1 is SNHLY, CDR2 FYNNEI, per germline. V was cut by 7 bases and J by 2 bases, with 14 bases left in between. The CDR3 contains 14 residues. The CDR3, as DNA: TGTGCCAGCACCCCAAACTCCCCTAACACTGAAGCTTTCTTT. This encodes CASTPNSPNTEAFF.

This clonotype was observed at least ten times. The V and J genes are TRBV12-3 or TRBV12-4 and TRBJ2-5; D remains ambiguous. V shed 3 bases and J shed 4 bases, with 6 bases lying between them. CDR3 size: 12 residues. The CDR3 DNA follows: TGTGCCAGCAGTTTTTTAGTAGAGACCCAGTACTTC. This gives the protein CASSFLVETQYF.

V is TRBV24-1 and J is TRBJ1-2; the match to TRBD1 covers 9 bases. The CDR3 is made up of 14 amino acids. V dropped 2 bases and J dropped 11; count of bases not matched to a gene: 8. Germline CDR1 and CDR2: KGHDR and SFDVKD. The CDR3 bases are TGTGCCACCAGTGATTCCCCCGGGACAGGGCAGTACACCTTC. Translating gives CATSDSPGTGQYTF.

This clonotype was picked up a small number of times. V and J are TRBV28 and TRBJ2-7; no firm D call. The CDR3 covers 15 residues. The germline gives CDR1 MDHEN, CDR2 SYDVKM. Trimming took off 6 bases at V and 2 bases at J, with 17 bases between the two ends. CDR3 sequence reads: CASRSRLFQTYEQYF. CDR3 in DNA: TGTGCCAGCAGATCGCGGCTCTTCCAGACCTACGAGCAGTACTTC.

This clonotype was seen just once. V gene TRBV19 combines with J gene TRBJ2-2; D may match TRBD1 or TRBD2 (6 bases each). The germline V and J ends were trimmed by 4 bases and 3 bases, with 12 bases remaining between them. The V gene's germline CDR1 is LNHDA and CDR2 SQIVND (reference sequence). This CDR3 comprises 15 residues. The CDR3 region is CASSRPGEDTGELFF. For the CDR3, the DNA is TGTGCCAGTAGTAGACCAGGGGAGGACACCGGGGAGCTGTTTTTT.

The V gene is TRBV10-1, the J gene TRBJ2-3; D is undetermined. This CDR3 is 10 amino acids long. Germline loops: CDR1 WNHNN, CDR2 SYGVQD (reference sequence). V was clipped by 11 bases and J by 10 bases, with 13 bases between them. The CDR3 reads CAAPIIAQYF. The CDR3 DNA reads TGCGCCGCCCCAATAATTGCGCAGTATTTT.

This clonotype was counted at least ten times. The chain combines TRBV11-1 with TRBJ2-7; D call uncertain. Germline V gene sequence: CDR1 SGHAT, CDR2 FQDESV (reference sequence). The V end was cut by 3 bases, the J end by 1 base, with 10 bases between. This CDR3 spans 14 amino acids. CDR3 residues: CASSFGRLSYEQYF. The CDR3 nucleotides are TGTGCCAGCAGCTTCGGACGTCTATCCTACGAGCAGTACTTC. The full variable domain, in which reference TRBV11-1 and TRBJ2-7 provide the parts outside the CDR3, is EAEVAQSPRYKITEKSQAVAFWCDPISGHATLYWYRQILGQGPELLVQFQDESVVDDSQLPKDRFSAERLKGVDSTLKIQPAELGDSAMYLCASSFGRLSYEQYFGPGTRLTVT.